This passage covers 2 T cell receptor beta chains from one sample sequenced in a study of identical twins. TCRdb reprocessed the 5' RACE reads with MiXCR, giving one entry per CDR3 protein. The repertoire holds around 290,000 distinct CDR3 sequences, with nearly 9.5% as singletons. The same specimen was also included in a second study, on yellow fever vaccine responses in identical twins.

Sequencing was done on a sample of CD8+ T cells sorted from blood. All receptors come from a young woman in good health.

This clonotype was seen a few times. This rearrangement joins TRBV10-3 to TRBJ1-2, with D unclear. CDR1 ENHRY and CDR2 SYGVKD come from the germline V gene. The CDR3 length is 16 residues. V lost 5 bases, J lost 0 bases, and 16 bases lay in between. The CDR3 DNA reads as TGTGCCATCAGTTCTGAGGCAGTGGTTACTAACTATGGCTACACCTTC. Protein product: CAISSEAVVTNYGYTF.

The chain combines TRBV10-3 with TRBJ2-7, with unresolved D. CDR3 length equals 15 residues. The germline V gene encodes CDR1 ENHRY and CDR2 SYGVKD. Deletions cut 2 bases from V and 0 bases from J, with 11 bases between. CDR3 nucleotides: TGTGCCATCAGTGAGCTGCACTTATCCTCCTACGAGCAGTACTTC. It codes for CAISELHLSSYEQYF.